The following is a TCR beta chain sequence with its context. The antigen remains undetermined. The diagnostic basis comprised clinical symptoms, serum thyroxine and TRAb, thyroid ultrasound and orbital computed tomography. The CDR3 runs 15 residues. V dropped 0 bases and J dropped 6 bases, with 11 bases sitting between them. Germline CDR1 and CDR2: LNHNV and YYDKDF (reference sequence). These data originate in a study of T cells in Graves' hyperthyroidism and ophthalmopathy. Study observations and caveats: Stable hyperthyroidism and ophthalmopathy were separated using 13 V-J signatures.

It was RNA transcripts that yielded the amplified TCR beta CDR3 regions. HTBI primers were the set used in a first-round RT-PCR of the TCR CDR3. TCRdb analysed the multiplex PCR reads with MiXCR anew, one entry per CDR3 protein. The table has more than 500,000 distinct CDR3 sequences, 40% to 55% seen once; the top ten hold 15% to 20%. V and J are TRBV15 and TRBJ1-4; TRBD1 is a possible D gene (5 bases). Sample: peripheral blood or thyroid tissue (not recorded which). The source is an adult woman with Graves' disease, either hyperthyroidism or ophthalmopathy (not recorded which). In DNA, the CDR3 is TGTGCCACCAGCAGAGAGGGGGGTTTTGATGAAAAACTGTTTTTT. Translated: CATSREGGFDEKLFF. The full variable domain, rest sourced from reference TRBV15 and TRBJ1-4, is DAMVIQNPRYQVTQFGKPVTLSCSQTLNHNVMYWYQQKSSQAPKLLFHYYDKDFNNEADTPDNFQSRRPNTSFCFLDIRSPGLGDTAMYLCATSREGGFDEKLFFGSGTQLSVL.